This TCR beta chain appears in the sequencing data of a study of T cells in Graves' hyperthyroidism and ophthalmopathy. Overall study context: Staff took peripheral blood when the initial diagnosis was made, before any treatment began.

Amplification of TCR beta CDR3 regions was performed using RNA transcripts as template. When the TCR CDR3 underwent first-round RT-PCR, the HTBI primer set was used. TCRdb reprocessed the multiplex PCR reads via MiXCR and lists one record per CDR3 protein. The sample has about 690,000 distinct CDR3 sequences, about 18% seen once; the top ten hold roughly a sixth. Only a few counts were recorded for this clonotype. The CDR3 loop spans 17 amino acids. Germline-derived CDR1 and CDR2 are SGHRS and YFSETQ. V was pared by 2 bases and J by 8 bases, with 14 bases of the junction left unmatched. The sequence was collected from a man in his forties or fifties with Graves' hyperthyroidism. The V gene is TRBV5-1, the J gene TRBJ1-4; 8 nucleotides align to TRBD1. The sample comprised blood. CDR3 coding DNA: TGCGCCAGCAGCTTCACAGGGGGTTCCAATCGGGGGGAAAAACTGTTTTTT. This gives the protein CASSFTGGSNRGEKLFF. Looking up the rest from reference TRBV5-1 and TRBJ1-4 gives the full variable domain: KAGVTQTPRYLIKTRGQQVTLSCSPISGHRSVSWYQQTPGQGLQFLFEYFSETQRNKGNFPGRFSGRQFSNSRSEMNVSTLELGDSALYLCASSFTGGSNRGEKLFFGSGTQLSVL.